This T cell receptor (beta chain) originates from a study of breast tumors, draining lymph nodes, adjacent tissues. From the multiplex PCR reads, TCRdb called clonotypes with MiXCR, one entry per CDR3 protein. The sample carries some 49,000 distinct CDR3 sequences, about 21% recorded once. Study conclusions and caveats: Compared with lymph nodes, tumors were less diverse; compared with nontumor tissue, more. That most tumor T cells come from lymph nodes remained unproven. The data were judged consistent with most tumor T cells coming from lymph node and expanding in tumor. Luminal-like breast cancer showed significantly higher tumor–nontumor repertoire similarity than basal-like.

With respect to this clonotype: Antigen specificity is unknown.

Trimming took 4 bases from V and 6 from J; bases not matched to a gene: 4. Looked up from germline, CDR1 is DFQATT and CDR2 is SNEGSKA (reference sequence). The CDR3 extends over 12 amino acids. V is TRBV20-1 and J is TRBJ2-3; 7 bases map to TRBD2. The receptor was derived from a female donor with breast cancer. Some clones in this sample may be carry-over from other donors' samples. Sample: breast tumor tissue. CDR3 DNA: TGCAGTGCTAAGCGGGATGGTGATACGCAGTATTTT. This sequence encodes CSAKRDGDTQYF.